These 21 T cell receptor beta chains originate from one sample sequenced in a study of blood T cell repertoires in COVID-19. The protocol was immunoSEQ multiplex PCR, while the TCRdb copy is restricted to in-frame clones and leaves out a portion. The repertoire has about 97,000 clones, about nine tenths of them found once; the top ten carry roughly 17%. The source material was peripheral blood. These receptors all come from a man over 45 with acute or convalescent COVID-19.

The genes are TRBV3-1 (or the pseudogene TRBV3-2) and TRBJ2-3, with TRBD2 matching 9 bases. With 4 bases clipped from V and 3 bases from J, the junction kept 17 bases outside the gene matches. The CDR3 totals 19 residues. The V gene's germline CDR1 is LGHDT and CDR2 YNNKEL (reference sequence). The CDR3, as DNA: TGTGCCAGCAGCCGCCGGCGGAGTAGCGGGGGCGTGATGACAGATACGCAGTATTTT. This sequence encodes CASSRRRSSGGVMTDTQYF.

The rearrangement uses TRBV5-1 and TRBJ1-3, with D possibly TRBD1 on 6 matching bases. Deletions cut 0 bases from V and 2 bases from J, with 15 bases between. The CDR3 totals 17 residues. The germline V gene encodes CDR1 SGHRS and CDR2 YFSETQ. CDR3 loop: CASSLGGGPKAGNTIYF. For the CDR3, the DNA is TGCGCCAGCAGCTTGGGTGGGGGCCCAAAAGCTGGAAACACCATATATTTT.

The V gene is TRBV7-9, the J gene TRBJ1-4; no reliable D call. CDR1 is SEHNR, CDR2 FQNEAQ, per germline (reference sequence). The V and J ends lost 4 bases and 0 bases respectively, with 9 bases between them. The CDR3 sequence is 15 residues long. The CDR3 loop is CASSSGMSTNEKLFF. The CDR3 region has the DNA TGTGCCAGCAGCTCGGGGATGTCAACTAATGAAAAACTGTTTTTT.

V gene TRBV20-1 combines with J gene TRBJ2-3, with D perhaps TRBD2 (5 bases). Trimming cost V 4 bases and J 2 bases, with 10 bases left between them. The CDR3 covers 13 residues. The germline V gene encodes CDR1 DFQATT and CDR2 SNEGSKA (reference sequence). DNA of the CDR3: TGCAGTGCTAATGACTATCTCACAGATACGCAGTATTTT. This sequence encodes CSANDYLTDTQYF.

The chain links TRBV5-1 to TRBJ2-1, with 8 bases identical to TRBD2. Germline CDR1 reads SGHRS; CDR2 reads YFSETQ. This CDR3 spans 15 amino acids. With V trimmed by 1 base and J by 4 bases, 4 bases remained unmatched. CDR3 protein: CASSLSGGAYNEQFF. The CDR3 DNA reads TGCGCCAGCAGCTTGTCCGGGGGGGCTTACAATGAGCAGTTCTTC.

CDR3 nucleotide sequence: TGTGCCATCAGTGCGTCCGACGGGAACAATCAGCCCCAGCATTTT. Encoded protein: CAISASDGNNQPQHF. The chain links TRBV10-3 to TRBJ1-5; no definite D call. Trimming left V 4 bases short and J 3 bases short, with 13 bases between. The length of the CDR3 is 15 residues. Germline V gene data show CDR1 as ENHRY and CDR2 as SYGVKD.

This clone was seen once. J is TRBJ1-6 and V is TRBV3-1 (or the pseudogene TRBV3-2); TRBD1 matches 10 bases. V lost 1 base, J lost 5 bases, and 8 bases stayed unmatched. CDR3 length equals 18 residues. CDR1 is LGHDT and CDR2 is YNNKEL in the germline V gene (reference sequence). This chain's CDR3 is CASSQAVPGQGNNSPLHF. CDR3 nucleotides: TGTGCCAGCAGCCAAGCTGTCCCGGGACAGGGGAATAATTCACCCCTCCACTTT.

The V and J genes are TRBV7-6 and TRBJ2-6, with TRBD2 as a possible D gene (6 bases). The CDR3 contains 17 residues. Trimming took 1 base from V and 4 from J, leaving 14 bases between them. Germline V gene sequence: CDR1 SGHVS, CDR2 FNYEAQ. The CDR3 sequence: CASSLVSWDSGANVLTF. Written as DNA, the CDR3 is TGTGCCAGCAGCTTAGTGAGTTGGGACTCCGGGGCCAACGTCCTGACTTTC.

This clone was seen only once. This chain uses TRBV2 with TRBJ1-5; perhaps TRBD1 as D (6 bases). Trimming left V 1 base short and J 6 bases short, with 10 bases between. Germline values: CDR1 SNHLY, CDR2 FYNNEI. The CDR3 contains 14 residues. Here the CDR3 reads CASSEEGGGQPQHF. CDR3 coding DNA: TGTGCCAGCAGTGAAGAGGGGGGGGGTCAGCCCCAGCATTTT.

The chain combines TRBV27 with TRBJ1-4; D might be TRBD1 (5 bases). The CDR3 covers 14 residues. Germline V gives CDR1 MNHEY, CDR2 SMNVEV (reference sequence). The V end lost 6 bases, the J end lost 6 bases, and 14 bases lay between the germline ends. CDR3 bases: TGTGCCAGCAGCGGGACTCGGGGTCATGAAAAACTGTTTTTT. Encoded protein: CASSGTRGHEKLFF.

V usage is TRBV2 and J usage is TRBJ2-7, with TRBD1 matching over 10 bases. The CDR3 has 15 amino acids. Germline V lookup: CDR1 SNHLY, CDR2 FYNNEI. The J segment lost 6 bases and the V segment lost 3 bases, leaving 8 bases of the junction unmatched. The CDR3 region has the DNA TGTGCCAGCAGTGAGGAGGGGACAGGGGCCACCGAGCAGTACTTC. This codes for CASSEEGTGATEQYF.

DNA for the CDR3: TGTGCCAGCAGTTACCCCACCGACTGGGGGCGTGGTGAGCAGTTCTTC. It codes for CASSYPTDWGRGEQFF. The rearrangement links TRBV6-2 or TRBV6-3 to TRBJ2-1; D perhaps matches TRBD1 (6 bases). CDR3 length equals 16 residues. CDR1 is MNHEY and CDR2 is SVGEGT in the germline V gene. Trimming shortened V by 2 bases and J by 9 bases, and 20 bases separated the two germline ends.

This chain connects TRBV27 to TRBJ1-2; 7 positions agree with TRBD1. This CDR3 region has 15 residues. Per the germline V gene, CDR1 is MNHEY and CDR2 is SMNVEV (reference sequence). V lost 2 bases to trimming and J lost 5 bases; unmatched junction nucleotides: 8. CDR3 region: CASSLEGAPLYGYTF. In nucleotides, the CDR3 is TGTGCCAGCAGTTTAGAGGGGGCGCCCCTATATGGCTACACCTTC.

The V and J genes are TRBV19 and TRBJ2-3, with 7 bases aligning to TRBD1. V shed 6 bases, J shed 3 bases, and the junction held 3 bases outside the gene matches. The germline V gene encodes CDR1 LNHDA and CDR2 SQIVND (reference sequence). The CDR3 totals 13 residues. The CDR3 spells CASRTGTTDTQYF. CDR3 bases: TGTGCCAGTAGGACAGGGACGACAGATACGCAGTATTTT.

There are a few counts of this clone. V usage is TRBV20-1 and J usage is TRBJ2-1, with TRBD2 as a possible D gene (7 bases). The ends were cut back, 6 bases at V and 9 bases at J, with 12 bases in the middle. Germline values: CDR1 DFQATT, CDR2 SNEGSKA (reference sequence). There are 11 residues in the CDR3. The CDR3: CSARGGIEQFF. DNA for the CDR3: TGCAGTGCGAGGGGGGGAATTGAGCAGTTCTTC.

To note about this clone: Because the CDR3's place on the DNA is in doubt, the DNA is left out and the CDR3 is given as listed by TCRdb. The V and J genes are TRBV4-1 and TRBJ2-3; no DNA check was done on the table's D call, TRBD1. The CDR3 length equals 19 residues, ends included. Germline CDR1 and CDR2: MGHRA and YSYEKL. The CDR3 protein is CASSLGQGGQHFGPDTQYF.

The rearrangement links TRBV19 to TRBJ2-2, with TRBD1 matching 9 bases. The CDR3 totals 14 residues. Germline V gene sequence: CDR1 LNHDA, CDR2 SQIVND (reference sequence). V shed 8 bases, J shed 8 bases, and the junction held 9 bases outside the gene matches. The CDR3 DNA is TGTGCCAGTTTTGGGACAGGGAGGAGAGGGGAGCTGTTTTTT. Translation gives CASFGTGRRGELFF.

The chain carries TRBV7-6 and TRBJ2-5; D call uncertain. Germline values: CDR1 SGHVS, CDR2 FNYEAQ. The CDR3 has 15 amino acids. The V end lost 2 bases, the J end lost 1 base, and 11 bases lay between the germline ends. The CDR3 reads CASSLSTNTQETQYF. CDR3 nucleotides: TGTGCCAGCAGCTTATCTACTAACACCCAAGAGACCCAGTACTTC.

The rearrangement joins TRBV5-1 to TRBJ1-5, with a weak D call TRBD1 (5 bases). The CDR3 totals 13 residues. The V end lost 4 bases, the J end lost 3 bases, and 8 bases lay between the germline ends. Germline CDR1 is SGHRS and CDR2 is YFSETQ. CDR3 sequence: CASSRGNNQPQHF. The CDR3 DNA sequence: TGCGCCAGCAGCAGGGGAAACAATCAGCCCCAGCATTTT.

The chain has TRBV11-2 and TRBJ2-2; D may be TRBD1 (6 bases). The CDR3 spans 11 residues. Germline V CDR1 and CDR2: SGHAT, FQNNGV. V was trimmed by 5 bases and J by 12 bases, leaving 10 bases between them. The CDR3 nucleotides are TGTGCCAGCAGCCCAGGGGTGCAGCTGTTTTTT. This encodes CASSPGVQLFF.

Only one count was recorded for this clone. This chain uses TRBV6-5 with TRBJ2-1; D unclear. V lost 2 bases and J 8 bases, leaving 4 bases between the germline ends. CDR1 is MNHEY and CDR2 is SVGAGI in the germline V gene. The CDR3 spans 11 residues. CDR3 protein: CASSYVDEQFF. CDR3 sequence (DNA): TGTGCCAGCAGTTACGTCGATGAGCAGTTCTTC.